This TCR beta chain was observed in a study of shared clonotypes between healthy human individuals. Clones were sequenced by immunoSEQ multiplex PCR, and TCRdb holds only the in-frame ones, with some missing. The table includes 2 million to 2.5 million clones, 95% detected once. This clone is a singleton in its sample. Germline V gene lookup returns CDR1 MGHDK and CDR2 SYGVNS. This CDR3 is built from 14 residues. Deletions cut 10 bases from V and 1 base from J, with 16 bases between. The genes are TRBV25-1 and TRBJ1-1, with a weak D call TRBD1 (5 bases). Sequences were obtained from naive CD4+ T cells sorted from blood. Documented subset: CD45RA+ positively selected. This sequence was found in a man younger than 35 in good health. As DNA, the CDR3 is TGTGCCACCAAACCCCAGGGTGCGAACACTGAAGCTTTCTTT. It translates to CATKPQGANTEAFF.